The 6 T cell receptor beta chains presented below share a single source sample, sequenced in a study of T cell changes during pregnancy in multiple sclerosis. The protocol was immunoSEQ multiplex PCR, while the TCRdb copy is restricted to in-frame clones and leaves out a portion. The table records about 59,000 clones, 90% to 95% of them present only once. Here the sequenced sample was CD8+ T cells from peripheral blood mononuclear cells, taken after pregnancy. These receptor sequences come from a female donor with multiple sclerosis, enrolled in a pregnancy study.

J is TRBJ2-1 and V is TRBV27; 8 bases fit TRBD2. Germline trimming cut 4 bases from V and 6 bases from J; bases unmatched to any gene: 8. Germline V gene sequence: CDR1 MNHEY, CDR2 SMNVEV (reference sequence). The CDR3 is 15 amino acids. The CDR3 sequence is CASSSRAGGVNEQFF. The CDR3 bases are TGTGCCAGCAGTTCCCGGGCGGGGGGCGTCAATGAGCAGTTCTTC.

The chain has TRBV7-9 and TRBJ2-7, with 8 bases identical to TRBD1. V was clipped by 4 bases and J by 12 bases; unmatched bases: 11. CDR3 size: 13 residues. In germline, CDR1 is SEHNR, CDR2 FQNEAQ (reference sequence). The CDR3 coding sequence is TGTGCCAGCAGCTCCCCCCTCGGGACAGGCCTGTACTTC. The encoded protein is CASSSPLGTGLYF.

The chain has TRBV5-1 and TRBJ2-1, with D unclear. The length of the CDR3 is 12 residues. The V gene's germline CDR1 is SGHRS and CDR2 YFSETQ. Trimming pared 0 bases from V and 6 bases from J, leaving 4 bases between. The CDR3 spells CASSLDLNEQFF. CDR3 DNA sequence: TGCGCCAGCAGCTTGGATCTCAATGAGCAGTTCTTC.

The genes are TRBV4-2 and TRBJ2-7; 10 nucleotides match TRBD2. CDR1 is LGHNA, CDR2 YNFKEQ, per germline. The CDR3 runs to 15 residues. V lost 4 bases to trimming and J lost 4 bases; unmatched junction nucleotides: 7. This chain's CDR3 is CASSPSPSGGYEQYF. Written as DNA, the CDR3 is TGTGCCAGCAGCCCCTCCCCTAGCGGGGGTTACGAGCAGTACTTC.

This chain uses TRBV5-5 with TRBJ1-3; the D gene is possibly TRBD1 (6 bases). V was shortened by 0 bases and J by 0 bases, with 16 bases between the two germline ends. Looked up from germline, CDR1 is SGHKS and CDR2 is YYEKEE (reference sequence). This CDR3 has 18 residues. CDR3 region: CASSLANFGQSSGNTIYF. CDR3 bases: TGTGCCAGCAGCTTGGCCAATTTCGGACAGTCCTCTGGAAACACCATATATTTT. Full variable domain (missing parts from reference TRBV5-5 and TRBJ1-3): DAGVTQSPTHLIKTRGQQVTLRCSPISGHKSVSWYQQVLGQGPQFIFQYYEKEERGRGNFPDRFSARQFPNYSSELNVNALLLGDSALYLCASSLANFGQSSGNTIYFGEGSWLTVV.

This chain joins TRBV4-1 and TRBJ2-3, with D hard to call. The CDR3 contains 13 residues. The V gene lost 4 bases and the J gene lost 4 bases, with 9 bases spanning the gap. The germline CDR1 and CDR2 sequences are MGHRA and YSYEKL. The CDR3, as DNA: TGCGCCAGCAGCCCCCCAGGCGCAGATACGCAGTATTTT. Protein sequence: CASSPPGADTQYF.